The T cell receptor (beta chain) described here comes from a study of blood T cell repertoires in COVID-19. Study-level background: In each case, the material was cDNA or gDNA derived from T cells, B-cell-depleted T cells, or PBMCs.

Cohort 3 donors were reported recovered after two negative PCRs, clearance, or symptom resolution. The germline V gene has CDR1 ENHRY and CDR2 SYGVKD. CDR3 length: 14 amino acids. V lost 6 bases to trimming and J lost 7 bases, with 18 bases between them. The data were produced by immunoSEQ multiplex PCR, yet TCRdb's version contains in-frame clones alone and is incomplete. The profile shows 450,000 or so clones, 80% to 95% of them singletons. The TCR was taken from a man aged 18 to 30 who had recovered from COVID-19. The gene calls are TRBV10-3 and TRBJ1-2; D not resolved. The sequencing input was PBMCs or T cells enriched from blood (not recorded which). CDR3 coding DNA: TGTGCCATCAGCGCCTCTGAGGGATTGGGTGGCTACACCTTC. Translated, it gives CAISASEGLGGYTF.